The clone carrying this TCR beta chain was detected many times. The data stem from a study of blood T cell repertoires in COVID-19. For the study at large: Samples taken during acute and convalescent COVID-19 were collected in the United States, Italy and Spain.

In the study's own analysis: The authors estimated nucleated cell counts from reference gene primer amplification. Libraries were prepared by immunoSEQ multiplex PCR; TCRdb keeps only in-frame clonotypes and omits some of them. Clonal size and the V and J genes are those of that table, whereas D and trimming came from the DNA. The profile shows 90,000 to 130,000 clones, less than 75% of them singletons. This sequence was found in a woman between 35 and 50 years old with acute or convalescent COVID-19. Specimen: peripheral blood.

Written as DNA, the CDR3 is TGTGCCACCAGTGATTTCACCGGGTCCGAGCAGTACTTC. As protein: CATSDFTGSEQYF. The chain joins TRBV24-1 to TRBJ2-7, with unresolved D. Germline CDR1 is KGHDR and CDR2 is SFDVKD. CDR3 size: 13 residues. V dropped 1 base and J dropped 6 bases, with 9 bases sitting between them.